The T cell receptor beta chain under discussion was sequenced for a study of OX40 agonist ivuxolimab in advanced cancers. Study summary: Patients in dose escalation had liver, melanoma, kidney or head and neck cancers.

Germline V lookup: CDR1 LNHDA, CDR2 SQIVND (reference sequence). The CDR3 totals 14 residues. V lost 6 bases and J lost 6, with 18 bases in between. Clones were sequenced by immunoSEQ multiplex PCR, and TCRdb holds only the in-frame ones, with some missing. The sample lists about 79,000 clones, approximately 94% occurring once. Sample: CD4+ or CD8+ T cells sorted from blood, taken in a trial of the OX40 agonist ivuxolimab. This chain connects TRBV19 to TRBJ2-7, with D possibly TRBD2 on 6 matching bases. This clonotype originated in an adult with an advanced solid tumor such as melanoma, head and neck, liver or kidney cancer. The CDR3 coding sequence is TGTGCCAGTAGATTGTTCGGGATTAGCGGCGAGCAGTACTTC. Protein: CASRLFGISGEQYF. Filled out from reference TRBV19 and TRBJ2-7, the complete variable domain reads DGGITQSPKYLFRKEGQNVTLSCEQNLNHDAMYWYRQDPGQGLRLIYYSQIVNDFQKGDIAEGYSVSREKKESFPLTVTSAQKNPTAFYLCASRLFGISGEQYFGPGTRLTVT.